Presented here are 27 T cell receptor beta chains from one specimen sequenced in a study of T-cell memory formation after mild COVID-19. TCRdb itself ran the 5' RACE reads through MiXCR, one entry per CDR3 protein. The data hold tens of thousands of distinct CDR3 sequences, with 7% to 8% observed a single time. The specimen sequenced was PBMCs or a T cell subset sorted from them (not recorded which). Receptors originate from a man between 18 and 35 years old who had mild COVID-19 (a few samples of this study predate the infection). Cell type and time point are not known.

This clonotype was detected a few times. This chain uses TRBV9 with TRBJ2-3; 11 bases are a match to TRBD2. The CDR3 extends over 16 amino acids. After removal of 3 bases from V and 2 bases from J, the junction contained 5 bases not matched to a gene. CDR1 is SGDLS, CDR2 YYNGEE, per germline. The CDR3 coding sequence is TGTGCCAGCAGCGCAGTAGCGGGGGGGAACACAGATACGCAGTATTTT. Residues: CASSAVAGGNTDTQYF.

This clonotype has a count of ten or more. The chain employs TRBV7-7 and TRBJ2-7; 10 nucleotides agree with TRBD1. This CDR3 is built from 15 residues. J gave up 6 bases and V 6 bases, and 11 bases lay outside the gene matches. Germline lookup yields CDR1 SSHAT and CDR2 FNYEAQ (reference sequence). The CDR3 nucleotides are TGTGCCAGCAGTCAGACAGGGGGCGCGACCAGCGAGCAGTACTTC. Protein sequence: CASSQTGGATSEQYF. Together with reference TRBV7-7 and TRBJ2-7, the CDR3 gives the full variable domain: GAGVSQSPRYKVTKRGQDVTLRCDPISSHATLYWYQQALGQGPEFLTYFNYEAQPDKSGLPSDRFSAERPEGSISTLTIQRTEQRDSAMYRCASSQTGGATSEQYFGPGTRLTVT.

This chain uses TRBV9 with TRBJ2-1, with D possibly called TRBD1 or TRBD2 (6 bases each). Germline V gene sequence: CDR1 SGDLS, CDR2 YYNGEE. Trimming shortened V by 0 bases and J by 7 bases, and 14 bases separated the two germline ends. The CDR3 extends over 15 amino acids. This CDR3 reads CASSVVVGGSNEQFF. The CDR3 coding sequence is TGTGCCAGCAGCGTAGTGGTGGGGGGCTCGAATGAGCAGTTCTTC.

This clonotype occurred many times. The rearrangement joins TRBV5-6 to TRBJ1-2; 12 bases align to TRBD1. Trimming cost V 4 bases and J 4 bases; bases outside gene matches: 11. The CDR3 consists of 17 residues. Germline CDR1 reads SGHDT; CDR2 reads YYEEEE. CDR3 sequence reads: CASSRDRGLLRSYGYTF. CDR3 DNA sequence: TGTGCCAGCAGCCGGGACAGGGGGCTCCTGCGGAGCTATGGCTACACCTTC.

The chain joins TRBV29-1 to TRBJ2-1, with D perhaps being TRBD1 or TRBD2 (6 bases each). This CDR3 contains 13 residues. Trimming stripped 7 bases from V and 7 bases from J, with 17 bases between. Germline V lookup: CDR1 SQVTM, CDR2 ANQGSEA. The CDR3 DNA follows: TGCAGCGCTCTTAGGGGGGCGGGTAATGAGCAGTTCTTC. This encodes CSALRGAGNEQFF.

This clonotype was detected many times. CDR3 nucleotide sequence: TGTGCCAGCAGCTTGGATGACAATGGAAGGATTCAGTACTTC. It yields the protein CASSLDDNGRIQYF. The V and J genes are TRBV5-5 and TRBJ2-4; unclear D gene. V was shortened by 0 bases and J by 10 bases, with 14 bases between the two germline ends. The germline V gene has CDR1 SGHKS and CDR2 YYEKEE (reference sequence). The CDR3 is 14 residues long.

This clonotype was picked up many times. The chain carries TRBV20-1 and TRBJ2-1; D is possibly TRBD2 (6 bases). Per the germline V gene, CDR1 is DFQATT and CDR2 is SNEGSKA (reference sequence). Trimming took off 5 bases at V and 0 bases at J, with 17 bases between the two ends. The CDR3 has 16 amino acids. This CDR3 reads CSALDSGLPSYNEQFF. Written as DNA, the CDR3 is TGCAGTGCTTTAGATTCGGGACTCCCCTCCTACAATGAGCAGTTCTTC.

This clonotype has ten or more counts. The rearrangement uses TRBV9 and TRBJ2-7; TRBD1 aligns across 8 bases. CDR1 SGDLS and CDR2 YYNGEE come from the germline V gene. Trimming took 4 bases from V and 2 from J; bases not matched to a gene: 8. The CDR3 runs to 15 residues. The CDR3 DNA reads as TGTGCCAGCAGCCCCCGGGACAGGCTAACCTACGAGCAGTACTTC. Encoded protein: CASSPRDRLTYEQYF. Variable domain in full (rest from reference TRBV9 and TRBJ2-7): DSGVTQTPKHLITATGQRVTLRCSPRSGDLSVYWYQQSLDQGLQFLIQYYNGEERAKGNILERFSAQQFPDLHSELNLSSLELGDSALYFCASSPRDRLTYEQYFGPGTRLTVT.

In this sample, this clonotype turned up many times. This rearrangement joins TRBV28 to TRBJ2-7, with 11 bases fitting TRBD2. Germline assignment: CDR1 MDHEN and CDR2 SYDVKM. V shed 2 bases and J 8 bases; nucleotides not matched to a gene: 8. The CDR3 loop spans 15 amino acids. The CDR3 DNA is TGTGCCAGCAGTTTAGCGGGACTAGCGGACCTACAGCAGTACGTC. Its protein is CASSLAGLADLQQYV.

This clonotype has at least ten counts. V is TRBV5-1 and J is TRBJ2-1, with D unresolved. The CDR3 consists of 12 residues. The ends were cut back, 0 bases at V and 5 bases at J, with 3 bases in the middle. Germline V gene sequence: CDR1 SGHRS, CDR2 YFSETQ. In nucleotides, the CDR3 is TGCGCCAGCAGCTTGGATAACAATGAGCAGTTCTTC. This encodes CASSLDNNEQFF.

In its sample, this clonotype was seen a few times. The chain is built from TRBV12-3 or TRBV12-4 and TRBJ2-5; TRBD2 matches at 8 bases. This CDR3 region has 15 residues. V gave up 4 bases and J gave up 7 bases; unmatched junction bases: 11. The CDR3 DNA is TGTGCCAGCAGTTGGCGGCGACTAGCGCTAGGGACCCAGTACTTC. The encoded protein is CASSWRRLALGTQYF.

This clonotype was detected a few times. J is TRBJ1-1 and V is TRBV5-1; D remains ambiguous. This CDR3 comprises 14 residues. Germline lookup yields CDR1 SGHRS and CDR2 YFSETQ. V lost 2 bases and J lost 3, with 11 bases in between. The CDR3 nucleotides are TGCGCCAGCAGCTTCGGCCCTGGGGACACTGAAGCTTTCTTT. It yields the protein CASSFGPGDTEAFF.

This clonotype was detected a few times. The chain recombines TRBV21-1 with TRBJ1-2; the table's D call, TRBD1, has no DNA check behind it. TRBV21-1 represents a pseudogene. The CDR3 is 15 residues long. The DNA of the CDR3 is TGTGCCAGCAGCAAAGGGGGCAAGGGGAACTATGGCTACACCTTC. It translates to CASSKGGKGNYGYTF.

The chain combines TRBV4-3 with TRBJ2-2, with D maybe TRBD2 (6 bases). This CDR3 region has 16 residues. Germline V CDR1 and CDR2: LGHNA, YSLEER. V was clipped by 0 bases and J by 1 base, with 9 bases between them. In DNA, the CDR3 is TGCGCCAGCAGCCAAGAGCTAGCGATGAACACCGGGGAGCTGTTTTTT. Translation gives CASSQELAMNTGELFF.

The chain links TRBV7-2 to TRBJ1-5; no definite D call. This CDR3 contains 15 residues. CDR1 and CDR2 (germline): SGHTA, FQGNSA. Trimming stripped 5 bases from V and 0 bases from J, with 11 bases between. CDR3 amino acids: CASSLDDYSNQPQHF. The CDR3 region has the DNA TGTGCCAGCAGCCTCGACGATTATAGCAATCAGCCCCAGCATTTT. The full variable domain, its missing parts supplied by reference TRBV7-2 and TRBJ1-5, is GAGVSQSPSNKVTEKGKDVELRCDPISGHTALYWYRQSLGQGLEFLIYFQGNSAPDKSGLPSDRFSAERTGGSVSTLTIQRTQQEDSAVYLCASSLDDYSNQPQHFGDGTRLSIL.

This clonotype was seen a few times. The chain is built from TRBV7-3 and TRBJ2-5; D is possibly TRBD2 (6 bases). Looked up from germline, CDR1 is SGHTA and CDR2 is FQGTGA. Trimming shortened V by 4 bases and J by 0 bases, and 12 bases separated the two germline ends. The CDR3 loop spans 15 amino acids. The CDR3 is CASSSKAGYQETQYF. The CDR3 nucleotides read TGTGCCAGCAGCTCCAAGGCGGGGTACCAAGAGACCCAGTACTTC. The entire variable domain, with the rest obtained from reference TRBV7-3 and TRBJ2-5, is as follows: GAGVSQTPSNKVTEKGKYVELRCDPISGHTALYWYRQSLGQGPEFLIYFQGTGAADDSGLPNDRFFAVRPEGSVSTLKIQRTERGDSAVYLCASSSKAGYQETQYFGPGTRLLVL.

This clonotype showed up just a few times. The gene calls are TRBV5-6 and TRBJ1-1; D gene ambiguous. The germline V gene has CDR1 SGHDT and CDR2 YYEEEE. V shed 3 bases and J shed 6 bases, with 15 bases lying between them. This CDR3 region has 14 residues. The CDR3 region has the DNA TGTGCCAGCAGCTCCACCCTCAGGAATGCTGAAGCTTTCTTT. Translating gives CASSSTLRNAEAFF.

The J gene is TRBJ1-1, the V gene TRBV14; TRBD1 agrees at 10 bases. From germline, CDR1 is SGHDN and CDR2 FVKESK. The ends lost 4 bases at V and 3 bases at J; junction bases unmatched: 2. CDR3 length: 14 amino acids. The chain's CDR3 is CASSPGQGDTEAFF. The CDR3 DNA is TGTGCCAGCAGCCCAGGACAGGGGGACACTGAAGCTTTCTTT.

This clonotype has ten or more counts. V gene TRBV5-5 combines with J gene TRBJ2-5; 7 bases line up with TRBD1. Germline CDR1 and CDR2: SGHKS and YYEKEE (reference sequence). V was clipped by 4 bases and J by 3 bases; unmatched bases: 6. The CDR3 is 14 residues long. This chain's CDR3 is CASSRTGLEETQYF. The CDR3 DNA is TGTGCCAGCAGCAGGACAGGATTAGAAGAGACCCAGTACTTC.

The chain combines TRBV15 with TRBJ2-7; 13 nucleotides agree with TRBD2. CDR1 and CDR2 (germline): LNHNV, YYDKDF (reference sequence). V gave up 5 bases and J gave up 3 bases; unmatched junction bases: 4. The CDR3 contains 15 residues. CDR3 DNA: TGTGCCACCAGCCTCGGGACTAGCGGGGTCTACGAGCAGTACTTC. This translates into CATSLGTSGVYEQYF.

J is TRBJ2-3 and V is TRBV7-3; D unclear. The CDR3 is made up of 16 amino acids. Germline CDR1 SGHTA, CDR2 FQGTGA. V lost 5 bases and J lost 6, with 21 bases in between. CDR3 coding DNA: TGTGCCAGCAGCGAACCGTTCGGGCCAGAACGGGATACGCAGTATTTT. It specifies CASSEPFGPERDTQYF.

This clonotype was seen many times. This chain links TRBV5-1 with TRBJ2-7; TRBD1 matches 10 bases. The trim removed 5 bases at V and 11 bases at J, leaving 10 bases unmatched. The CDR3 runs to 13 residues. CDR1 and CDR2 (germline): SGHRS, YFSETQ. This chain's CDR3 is CASSPDRGLHEYV. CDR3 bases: TGCGCCAGCAGTCCTGACAGGGGGCTTCATGAGTACGTC.

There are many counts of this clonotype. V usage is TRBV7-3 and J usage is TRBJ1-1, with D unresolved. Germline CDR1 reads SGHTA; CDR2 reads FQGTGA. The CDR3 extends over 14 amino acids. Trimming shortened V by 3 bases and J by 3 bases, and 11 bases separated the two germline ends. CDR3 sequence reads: CASSFNHGDTEAFF. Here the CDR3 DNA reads TGTGCCAGCAGCTTCAACCACGGAGACACTGAAGCTTTCTTT.

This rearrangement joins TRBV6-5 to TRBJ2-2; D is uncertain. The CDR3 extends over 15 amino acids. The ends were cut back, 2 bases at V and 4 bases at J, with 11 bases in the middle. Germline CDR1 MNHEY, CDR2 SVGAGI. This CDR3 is CASSYLQMRTGELFF. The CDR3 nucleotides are TGTGCCAGCAGTTACCTCCAGATGCGCACCGGGGAGCTGTTTTTT.

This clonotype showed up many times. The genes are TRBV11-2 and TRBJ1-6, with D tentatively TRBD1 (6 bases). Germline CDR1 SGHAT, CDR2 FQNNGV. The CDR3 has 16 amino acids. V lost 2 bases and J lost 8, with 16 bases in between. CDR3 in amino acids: CASSLWPTSGDSPLHF. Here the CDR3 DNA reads TGTGCCAGCAGCTTATGGCCGACCTCAGGGGATTCACCCCTCCACTTT.

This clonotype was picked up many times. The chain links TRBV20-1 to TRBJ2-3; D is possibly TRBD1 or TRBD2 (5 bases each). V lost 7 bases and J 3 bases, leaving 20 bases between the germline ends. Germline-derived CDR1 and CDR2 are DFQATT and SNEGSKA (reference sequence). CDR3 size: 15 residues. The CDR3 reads CSVRPGTSSTDTQYF. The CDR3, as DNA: TGCAGTGTTCGACCCGGGACCTCGAGTACAGATACGCAGTATTTT.

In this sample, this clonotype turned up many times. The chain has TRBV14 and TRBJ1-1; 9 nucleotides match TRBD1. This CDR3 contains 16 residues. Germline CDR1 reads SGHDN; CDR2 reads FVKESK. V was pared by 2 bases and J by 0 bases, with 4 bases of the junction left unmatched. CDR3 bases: TGTGCCAGCAGCCAAAAAAGGACAGGGGTGAACACTGAAGCTTTCTTT. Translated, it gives CASSQKRTGVNTEAFF.